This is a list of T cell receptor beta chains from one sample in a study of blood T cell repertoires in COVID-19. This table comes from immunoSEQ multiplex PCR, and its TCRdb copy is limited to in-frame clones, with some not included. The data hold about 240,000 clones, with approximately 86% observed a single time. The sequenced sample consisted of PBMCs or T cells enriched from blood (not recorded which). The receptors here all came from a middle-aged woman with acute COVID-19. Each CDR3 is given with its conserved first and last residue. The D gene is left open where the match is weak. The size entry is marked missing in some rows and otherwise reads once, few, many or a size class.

CDR3nt: TGCGCCAGCATGCTAGCGGGGATGGACGAGCAGTACTTC; CDR3aa: CASMLAGMDEQYF; j_gene: TRBJ2-7; len: 13; d_gene: TRBD2; v_gene: TRBV5-1; abundance: -
CDR3nt: TGCAGCGTTGTAACGGTTTCGAATGAGCAGTTCTTC; CDR3aa: CSVVTVSNEQFF; j_gene: TRBJ2-1; len: 12; d_gene: -; v_gene: TRBV29-1; abundance: once
CDR3nt: TGTGCCAGCAGCTTAGCCCGGGCGGGCGAGCAGTACTTC; CDR3aa: CASSLARAGEQYF; j_gene: TRBJ2-7; len: 13; d_gene: -; v_gene: TRBV11-2; abundance: -
CDR3nt: TGTGCCAGCAGTTACGGGGGTAGGGAGGAAGCTTTCTTT; CDR3aa: CASSYGGREEAFF; j_gene: TRBJ1-1; len: 13; d_gene: -; v_gene: TRBV5-4; abundance: once
CDR3nt: TGCGCCAGCAGTCCTCCCTTTGAGGGTCCCTACGAGCAGTACTTC; CDR3aa: CASSPPFEGPYEQYF; j_gene: TRBJ2-7; len: 15; d_gene: -; v_gene: TRBV23-1; abundance: -
CDR3nt: TGTGCTAGCAGCCCAGGGTTGGTGGAAACCTACGAGCAGTACTTC; CDR3aa: CASSPGLVETYEQYF; j_gene: TRBJ2-7; len: 15; d_gene: -; v_gene: TRBV7-7; abundance: -
CDR3nt: TGTGCCAACCCACGGGGCGGGAGGGCCTTCTATGAGCAGTTCTTC; CDR3aa: CANPRGGRAFYEQFF; j_gene: TRBJ2-1; len: 15; d_gene: TRBD2; v_gene: TRBV6-8; abundance: -
CDR3nt: TGCGCCAGCAGCTTGGCAGGCAGTCGAATTATCGGGGAGCTGTTTTTT; CDR3aa: CASSLAGSRIIGELFF; j_gene: TRBJ2-2; len: 16; d_gene: -; v_gene: TRBV5-1; abundance: -
CDR3nt: TGTGCCAGCAGCCAAGGGACAGGGTTTAGCGAGCAGTACTTC; CDR3aa: CASSQGTGFSEQYF; j_gene: TRBJ2-7; len: 14; d_gene: TRBD1; v_gene: TRBV3-1/TRBV3-2; abundance: -
CDR3nt: TGTGCCAGCAGACGGGACAGGAACACCGGGGAGCTGTTTTTT; CDR3aa: CASRRDRNTGELFF; j_gene: TRBJ2-2; len: 14; d_gene: TRBD1; v_gene: TRBV6-5; abundance: once
CDR3nt: TGTGCCAGCAGCTTTTCCAACAGGGCCTTCGAGCAGTACTTC; CDR3aa: CASSFSNRAFEQYF; j_gene: TRBJ2-7; len: 14; d_gene: -; v_gene: TRBV7-9; abundance: -
CDR3nt: TGTGCCAGCAGCCCGAGACTGGCTAGCACAGATACGCAGTATTTT; CDR3aa: CASSPRLASTDTQYF; j_gene: TRBJ2-3; len: 15; d_gene: -; v_gene: TRBV11-2; abundance: -
CDR3nt: TGTGCCAGCAGCCGAGAGGAGGGTAACTATGGCTACACCTTC; CDR3aa: CASSREEGNYGYTF; j_gene: TRBJ1-2; len: 14; d_gene: -; v_gene: TRBV4-2; abundance: -
CDR3nt: TGCGCCAGCAGCTTGGGAGGGGGATCAACTAATGAAAAACTGTTTTTT; CDR3aa: CASSLGGGSTNEKLFF; j_gene: TRBJ1-4; len: 16; d_gene: -; v_gene: TRBV5-1; abundance: -
CDR3nt: TGCGCCAGCAGCCAAGAGCTAGCGGGAAATGAGCAGTTCTTC; CDR3aa: CASSQELAGNEQFF; j_gene: TRBJ2-1; len: 14; d_gene: TRBD2; v_gene: TRBV4-1; abundance: -